This T cell receptor beta chain stems from a study of cytomegalovirus exposure and HLA in healthy donors. CDR1 LNHDA and CDR2 SQIVND come from the germline V gene (reference sequence). V was clipped by 3 bases and J by 7 bases, with 9 bases between them. This CDR3 contains 13 residues. Study outcomes and limitations: An apparent linkage of common viral pathogens to several of the most significant clusters emerged in a later analysis. Rare TCR sequences dominated, though some public TCRs recurred in many donors.

A word on this clone: The antigen remains unidentified.

The primer mix had 60 Vbeta and 13 Jbeta primers. Libraries were prepared by immunoSEQ multiplex PCR; TCRdb keeps only in-frame clonotypes and omits some of them. The repertoire holds under 150,000 clones, with less than 65% as singletons. Those who donated were healthy bone marrow donors. The specimen sequenced was PBMCs. The chain links TRBV19 to TRBJ2-2; D perhaps matches TRBD2 (6 bases). This clonotype originated in a man aged 40-50 years in good health and CMV-seropositive. CDR3: CASSIRGSGELFF. DNA for the CDR3: TGTGCCAGTAGTATCCGGGGGAGCGGGGAGCTGTTTTTT.